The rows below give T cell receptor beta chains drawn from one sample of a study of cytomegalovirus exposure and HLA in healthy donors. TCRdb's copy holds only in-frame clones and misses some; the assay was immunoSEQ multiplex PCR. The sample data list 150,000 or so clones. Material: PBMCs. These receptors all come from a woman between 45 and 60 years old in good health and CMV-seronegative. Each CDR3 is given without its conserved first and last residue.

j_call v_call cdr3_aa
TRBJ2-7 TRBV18 ASSGQGSYEQY
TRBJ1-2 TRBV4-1 ASSQEGLPGYGYT
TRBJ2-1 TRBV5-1 ASGEGWRSYNEQF
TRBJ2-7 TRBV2 ASSATTTSGLKGEQY
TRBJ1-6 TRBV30 AGTPGAGGNSPLH
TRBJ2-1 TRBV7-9 ASSPTSPGDNEQF
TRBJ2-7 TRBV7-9 ASSLRENSYEQY
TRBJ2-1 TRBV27 ASRPPSSYNEQF
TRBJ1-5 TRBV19 ASRSSGTGVPFNQPQH
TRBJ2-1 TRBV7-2 ASSWNSGNEQF
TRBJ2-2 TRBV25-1 ASSETGRMAGELF
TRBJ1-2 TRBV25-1 ASSEFNPLQGADGYT
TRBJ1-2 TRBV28 ASSGSYGYT
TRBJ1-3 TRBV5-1 ASSFERGNTIY
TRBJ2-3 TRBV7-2 ASSRRASTDTQY
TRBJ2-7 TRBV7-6 ASSRGGKGYEQY
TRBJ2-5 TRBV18 ASSPRSLDNLQTQY
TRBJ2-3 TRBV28 ASTTGSRLGQY
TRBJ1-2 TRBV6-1 ASSEFGTGVYGYT
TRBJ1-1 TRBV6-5 ASSIGTGDVAEAF
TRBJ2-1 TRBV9 ASSVALAGVMNEQF
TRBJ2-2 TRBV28 ASSPRTGNGELF
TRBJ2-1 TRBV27 ASSFKVSGGSDNEQF
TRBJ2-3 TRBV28 ASSLRRTSGGAADTQY
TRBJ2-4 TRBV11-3 ASSWTGVGIQY
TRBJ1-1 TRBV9 ASKGTGQSNTEAF
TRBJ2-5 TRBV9 ASSFRLAGDGETQY
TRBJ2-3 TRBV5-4 ASSWGPYTDTQY
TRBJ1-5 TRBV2 ASSGHRIGEGNQPQH
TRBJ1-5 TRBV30 AWKGEGMAQH
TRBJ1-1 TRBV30 AWGSVSMNTEAF
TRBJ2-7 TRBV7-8 ASSLAVGQGNYEQY
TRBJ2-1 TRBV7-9 ASSPWTSGSRYEQF
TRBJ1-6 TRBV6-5 ASRQGENSPLH
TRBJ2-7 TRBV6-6 ASSYRTGGKRDEQY
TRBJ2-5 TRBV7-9 ASSLLEGVAAQY
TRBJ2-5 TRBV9 ASSAPSSGGQETQY
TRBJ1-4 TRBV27 ASSLSPGMNEKLF
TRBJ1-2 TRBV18 ASSDRSNYGYT
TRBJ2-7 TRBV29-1 SARGGSGGKQY
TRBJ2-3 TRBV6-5 ASSYSFGVSDTQY
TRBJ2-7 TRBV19 ASRDRGHEQY
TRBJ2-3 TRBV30 AWTTSRGRVRTDTQY
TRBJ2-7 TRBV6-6 ATGEGTYEQY
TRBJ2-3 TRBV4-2 ASSQVAGVGDTQY
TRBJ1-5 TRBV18 ASSPPGDQPQH
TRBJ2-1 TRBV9 ASSADRGRHNEQF
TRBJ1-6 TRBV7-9 ASSFGGPLH
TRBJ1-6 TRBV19 ASHSEQIYNSPLH
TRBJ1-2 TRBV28 AIRRGDYGYT